A single TCR beta chain is shown here with its context. This record comes from a study of blood T cell repertoires in COVID-19. Study-wide background: Samples taken during acute and convalescent COVID-19 were collected in the United States, Italy and Spain. Nucleic acid was either cDNA or gDNA, and it came from T cells, B-cell-depleted T cells, or PBMCs.

It was during active infection that Seattle patients were enrolled and then longitudinally followed. As handled by the study authors: Amplified reference gene primers provided the basis for estimating nucleated cell counts. The protocol was immunoSEQ multiplex PCR, while the TCRdb copy is restricted to in-frame clones and leaves out a portion. The DNA was the basis for D and trimming; V, J and clone size are from that table. The sample has 250,000 to 350,000 clones, about nine tenths seen once; the top ten hold 11%. Per germline, CDR1 SGHRS and CDR2 YFSETQ. With 3 bases removed from V and 2 bases from J, the gap between germline ends came to 9 bases. The CDR3 is made up of 13 amino acids.

The specimen sequenced was peripheral blood. The TCR was taken from a woman in her twenties or thirties with COVID-19, enrolled during active disease. V gene TRBV5-1 combines with J gene TRBJ2-7; D is possibly TRBD2 (6 bases). Here the CDR3 reads CASSYTSPYEQYF. The DNA for the CDR3 is TGCGCCAGCAGCTACACTAGCCCCTACGAGCAGTACTTC.